Presented here are 8 T cell receptor beta chains from one specimen sequenced in a study of blood T cell repertoires in COVID-19. Clones were sequenced by immunoSEQ multiplex PCR, and TCRdb holds only the in-frame ones, with some missing. The sample lists around 270,000 clones, more than 90% occurring once. Sequencing used peripheral blood. The receptors come from a person aged 18-35 years with COVID-19, enrolled during active disease.

V usage is TRBV12-3 or TRBV12-4 and J usage is TRBJ1-1; 8 bases align to TRBD1. With V trimmed by 5 bases and J by 7 bases, 6 bases remained unmatched. The CDR3 has 13 residues. The CDR3 DNA reads TGTGCCAGCAGTCAAAGACAGGGGCGTGAAGCTTTCTTT. It translates to CASSQRQGREAFF.

The chain couples TRBV6-5 to TRBJ2-5, with 8 nucleotides matching TRBD2. This CDR3 is 15 amino acids long. Per the germline V gene, CDR1 is MNHEY and CDR2 is SVGAGI. J gave up 3 bases and V 0 bases, and 3 bases lay outside the gene matches. As DNA, the CDR3 is TGTGCCAGCAGTTACTCGGGACTAGGCAAAGAGACCCAGTACTTC. It translates to CASSYSGLGKETQYF.

J is TRBJ2-1 and V is TRBV11-2, with D tentatively TRBD2 (6 bases). Germline V gives CDR1 SGHAT, CDR2 FQNNGV. The CDR3 is made up of 15 amino acids. Trimming cost V 0 bases and J 4 bases, with 10 bases left between them. This CDR3 reads CASSLERGAYNEQFF. CDR3 sequence (DNA): TGTGCCAGCAGCTTAGAGCGGGGAGCGTACAATGAGCAGTTCTTC.

V gene TRBV5-5 combines with J gene TRBJ2-7; TRBD2 aligns across 12 bases. The CDR3 length is 15 residues. Germline V gives CDR1 SGHKS, CDR2 YYEKEE (reference sequence). With V trimmed by 3 bases and J by 6 bases, 7 bases remained unmatched. The CDR3 nucleotides read TGTGCCAGCAGCTCCGGACTAGCGGGATTTGGCGAGCAGTACTTC. Residues: CASSSGLAGFGEQYF.

This clone was recorded only once. V and J are TRBV5-5 and TRBJ1-6, with a weak D call TRBD1 (6 bases). Germline V CDR1 and CDR2: SGHKS, YYEKEE (reference sequence). Between the trimmed V and J ends, which lost 5 bases and 6 bases, there was a span of 21 bases. This CDR3 is 17 amino acids long. The CDR3 sequence: CASRKSRDTSTNSPLHF. The CDR3 DNA reads as TGTGCCAGCAGGAAAAGCCGGGACACCAGTACTAATTCACCCCTCCACTTT. Filled out from reference TRBV5-5 and TRBJ1-6, the complete variable domain reads DAGVTQSPTHLIKTRGQQVTLRCSPISGHKSVSWYQQVLGQGPQFIFQYYEKEERGRGNFPDRFSARQFPNYSSELNVNALLLGDSALYLCASRKSRDTSTNSPLHFGNGTRLTVT.

The chain joins TRBV4-2 to TRBJ2-3, with TRBD2 identical over 10 bases. The CDR3 runs to 18 residues. Trimming at V came to 1 base and at J to 0 bases, leaving 7 bases not matched to a gene. Per the germline V gene, CDR1 is LGHNA and CDR2 is YNFKEQ. As DNA, the CDR3 is TGTGCCAGCAGCCAAGGACGCGAACTAGCGGGGAGCACAGATACGCAGTATTTT. Translation: CASSQGRELAGSTDTQYF.

J is TRBJ2-6 and V is TRBV27; D is perhaps TRBD1 (6 bases). The V end was cut by 5 bases, the J end by 0 bases, with 11 bases between. Germline values: CDR1 MNHEY, CDR2 SMNVEV (reference sequence). This CDR3 contains 16 residues. The CDR3 nucleotides are TGTGCCAGCAGTCCGGGACACATCTCTGGGGCCAACGTCCTGACTTTC. It specifies CASSPGHISGANVLTF.

This clone was seen a single time. The chain joins TRBV10-1 to TRBJ1-1; D not certain. This CDR3 region has 16 residues. Trimming took off 8 bases at V and 0 bases at J, with 19 bases between the two ends. CDR1 WNHNN and CDR2 SYGVQD come from the germline V gene (reference sequence). For the CDR3, the DNA is TGCGCCAGCGCTACTAGACTCGCTCGAATGAACACTGAAGCTTTCTTT. Encoded protein: CASATRLARMNTEAFF.